The rows below give T cell receptor beta chains drawn from one sample of a study of T-cell memory formation after mild COVID-19. TCRdb passed the 5' RACE reads through MiXCR, listing each CDR3 protein once. The sample consists of tens of thousands of distinct CDR3 sequences, approximately 12% of them appearing once. Sequenced sample: PBMCs or a T cell subset sorted from them (not recorded which). Receptor source: a man aged 18 to 30 who had mild COVID-19 (a few samples of this study predate the infection). Cell type and time point are not known. The CDR3 runs from the conserved cysteine through the conserved F or W. D genes are given only for firm matches. Where a row states a size, it is once, few, many or the class of an expanded clone; other rows omit it.

abundance | j_gene | d_gene | v_gene | CDR3nt | CDR3aa
once | TRBJ1-2 | NA | TRBV6-5 | TGTGCCAGCAGTCGACAGTCTCGTTATGGCTACACCTTC | CASSRQSRYGYTF
few | TRBJ2-1 | TRBD1 | TRBV19 | TGTGCCAGTAGCCGTAGACAGGGGACGACCTACAATGAGCAGTTCTTC | CASSRRQGTTYNEQFF
NA | TRBJ2-3 | NA | TRBV7-8 | TGTGCCAGCAGCACTAAATTAGTGCAGTATTTT | CASSTKLVQYF
many | TRBJ2-1 | NA | TRBV4-1 | TGCGCCAGCAGCCAACCTACGGGTTATGGGTCCTACAATGAGCAGTTCTTC | CASSQPTGYGSYNEQFF
NA | TRBJ2-5 | NA | TRBV6-5 | TGTGCCAGCAGAGGGGGGGAGACCCAGTACTTC | CASRGGETQYF
many | TRBJ2-7 | NA | TRBV12-3/TRBV12-4 | TGTGCCAGCAGTTTAAGTTTTACAGACGAGCAGTACTTC | CASSLSFTDEQYF
once | TRBJ1-6 | TRBD1 | TRBV6-5 | TGTGCCAGCAGTTACACTAGACAGGGAGAAACCTCCTATAATTCACCCCTCCACTTT | CASSYTRQGETSYNSPLHF
many | TRBJ2-3 | TRBD2 | TRBV6-4 | TGTGCCAGCAGTGAGGCTAGCGGGGATAGCACAGATACGCAGTATTTT | CASSEASGDSTDTQYF
few | TRBJ2-5 | NA | TRBV30 | TGTGCCTGGAGACTAGCCCAAGAGACCCAGTACTTC | CAWRLAQETQYF
few | TRBJ2-3 | TRBD1 | TRBV6-2/TRBV6-3 | TGTGCCAGCAGCTGGGACAGGGAGTATACAGATACGCAGTATTTT | CASSWDREYTDTQYF
many | TRBJ2-3 | NA | TRBV20-1 | TGCAGTGCCAGGGCGGGGTCCTCCACAGATACGCAGTATTTT | CSARAGSSTDTQYF
few | TRBJ1-1 | NA | TRBV30 | TGTGCCTGGAACACTGGACAGAGAGGAGCTTTCTTT | CAWNTGQRGAFF
NA | TRBJ2-1 | NA | TRBV2 | TGTGCCAGCGGGGGTATTGGGAATGAGCAGTTCTTC | CASGGIGNEQFF
NA | TRBJ2-3 | TRBD2 | TRBV20-1 | TGCAGTGCTAGGGGACTAGCGGGGGACTCAGATACGCAGTATTTT | CSARGLAGDSDTQYF
many | TRBJ1-2 | TRBD1 | TRBV12-3/TRBV12-4 | TGTGCCAGCAGTTTGACAGGGGGACATGGCTACACCTTC | CASSLTGGHGYTF
few | TRBJ1-2 | NA | TRBV4-1 | TGCGCCAGCAGCCAAGCTCCAGCCGAGGAACAGCCGATCTATGGCTACACCTTC | CASSQAPAEEQPIYGYTF
NA | TRBJ2-2 | TRBD1 | TRBV19 | TGTGCCAGTAGTAACAGGGGAACGGGCGGGGAGCTGTTTTTT | CASSNRGTGGELFF
NA | TRBJ1-2 | NA | TRBV6-2/TRBV6-3 | TGTGCCAGCAGCCGCTCAGGGCGCCGAGGCTACACCTTC | CASSRSGRRGYTF
many | TRBJ2-3 | NA | TRBV20-1 | TGCAGTGCTAGGGCGGACTATAGTTTTGCAGATACGCAGTATTTT | CSARADYSFADTQYF
NA | TRBJ1-5 | NA | TRBV5-5 | TGTGCCAGCAGCTTCGGGCATTATAGCAATCAGCCCCAGCATTTT | CASSFGHYSNQPQHF
few | TRBJ2-3 | NA | TRBV29-1 | TGCAGCGTTGAAGATTTGGGCCTCACCCAACCGCAGTATTTT | CSVEDLGLTQPQYF
few | TRBJ2-7 | NA | TRBV28 | TGTGCCAGCTTTCTAGGCGGAGCCTACGAGCAGTACTTC | CASFLGGAYEQYF
few | TRBJ2-5 | TRBD2 | TRBV30 | TGTGCCTGGACCCAAAGAGCGGGGGGCCCGCGGGAGACCCAGTACTTC | CAWTQRAGGPRETQYF